These 29 T cell receptor beta chains came from one sample sequenced in a study of T-cell memory formation after mild COVID-19. MiXCR was run by TCRdb on the 5' RACE reads, yielding one entry per CDR3 protein. The repertoire consists of under 700,000 distinct CDR3 sequences, with 20% occurring once and the leading ten covering around an eighth. Sequencing used PBMCs or a T cell subset sorted from them (not recorded which). Source of these receptors: an adult woman who had mild COVID-19 (a few samples of this study predate the infection). Cell type and time point are not known.

The CDR3 is CASSQDLGLALGSGGELFF. The CDR3 bases are TGTGCCAGCAGCCAAGATCTGGGACTAGCCCTTGGTAGTGGCGGGGAGCTGTTTTTT. The gene calls are TRBV3-1 and TRBJ2-2; 9 nucleotides line up with TRBD2. Trimming at V came to 0 bases and at J to 7 bases, leaving 15 bases not matched to a gene. Germline loops: CDR1 LGHDT, CDR2 YNNKEL (reference sequence). The length of the CDR3 is 19 residues.

This clonotype was counted between two and nine times. V and J are TRBV7-9 and TRBJ1-1, with D maybe TRBD1 (6 bases). V lost 3 bases, J lost 0 bases, and 32 bases lay in between. The CDR3 runs 22 residues. Germline CDR1 is SEHNR and CDR2 is FQNEAQ (reference sequence). The CDR3 protein is CASSLFTGLFLRNTNMNTEAFF. The CDR3 DNA follows: TGTGCCAGCAGCTTGTTCACAGGGCTTTTTCTCCGAAACACGAATATGAACACTGAAGCTTTCTTT.

This chain links TRBV28 with TRBJ1-5; 7 bases fit TRBD1. Germline trimming cut 5 bases from V and 4 bases from J; bases unmatched to any gene: 5. Per the germline V gene, CDR1 is MDHEN and CDR2 is SYDVKM. The CDR3 consists of 14 residues. CDR3 loop: CASSAGTANQPQHF. In nucleotides, the CDR3 is TGTGCCAGCAGTGCCGGGACAGCTAATCAGCCCCAGCATTTT.

This clonotype occurred a few times. This chain uses TRBV6-5 with TRBJ1-1; 8 positions match TRBD1. This CDR3 region has 14 residues. V lost 4 bases and J lost 7; bases outside the gene matches: 8. Germline CDR1 MNHEY, CDR2 SVGAGI. The CDR3 loop is CASSWTGLPDEAFF. Written as DNA, the CDR3 is TGTGCCAGCAGTTGGACAGGGTTGCCCGATGAAGCTTTCTTT.

In this sample, this clonotype turned up once. This chain links TRBV9 with TRBJ2-2, with D perhaps matching TRBD1 (6 bases). CDR3 length: 18 residues. V gave up 3 bases and J gave up 0 bases, with 18 bases separating them. The germline V gene encodes CDR1 SGDLS and CDR2 YYNGEE. For the CDR3, the DNA is TGTGCCAGCAGCGGACGAGGACAGACACATACGAACACCGGGGAGCTGTTTTTT. This sequence encodes CASSGRGQTHTNTGELFF.

This clonotype was seen many times. V is TRBV7-3 and J is TRBJ2-6; a possible D gene is TRBD1 (5 bases). The CDR3 length is 21 residues. V dropped 1 base and J dropped 0 bases, with 22 bases sitting between them. CDR1 and CDR2 from the germline V gene are SGHTA and FQGTGA. CDR3 sequence (DNA): TGTGCCAGCAGCTTAAACGGGCTAGGGGCAGGGTTTGGCTCTGGGGCCAACGTCCTGACTTTC. Protein sequence: CASSLNGLGAGFGSGANVLTF.

This clonotype was seen at least ten times. The chain links TRBV12-3 or TRBV12-4 to TRBJ1-1, with no clear D. Trimming took off 6 bases at V and 1 base at J, with 9 bases between the two ends. The CDR3 has 13 amino acids. In DNA form, the CDR3 reads TGTGCCAGCAGGAGGCAAACGAACACTGAAGCTTTCTTT. Its translation is CASRRQTNTEAFF.

The chain couples TRBV7-6 to TRBJ2-4; a weak D match, TRBD2 (7 bases). The V and J ends lost 0 bases and 0 bases respectively, with 12 bases between them. This CDR3 spans 17 amino acids. Germline V gene sequence: CDR1 SGHVS, CDR2 FNYEAQ. DNA for the CDR3: TGTGCCAGCAGCTTAGCGCCACGGGGGGCAGCCAAAAACATTCAGTACTTC. It translates to CASSLAPRGAAKNIQYF.

This chain joins TRBV6-6 and TRBJ1-5, with D maybe TRBD1 (5 bases). This CDR3 region has 15 residues. CDR1 and CDR2 from the germline V gene are MNHNY and SVGAGI (reference sequence). V lost 6 bases and J 2 bases, leaving 14 bases between the germline ends. The CDR3 DNA sequence: TGTGCCAGCAGCCCCGACGGCAGGGGCAATCAGCCCCAGCATTTT. It yields the protein CASSPDGRGNQPQHF.

The rearrangement joins TRBV29-1 to TRBJ2-1; 7 nucleotides match TRBD1. This CDR3 contains 14 residues. V shed 7 bases and J 6 bases; nucleotides not matched to a gene: 12. Looked up from germline, CDR1 is SQVTM and CDR2 is ANQGSEA. This CDR3 reads CSARTGPSFNEQFF. In DNA, the CDR3 is TGCAGCGCTCGGACAGGTCCTTCATTCAATGAGCAGTTCTTC.

The chain joins TRBV7-9 to TRBJ1-2, with unresolved D. This CDR3 region has 14 residues. The V gene lost 3 bases and the J gene lost 2 bases, with 10 bases spanning the gap. Germline CDR1 is SEHNR and CDR2 is FQNEAQ (reference sequence). As DNA, the CDR3 is TGTGCCAGCAGCTTCAGTGAAGTCAACTATGGCTACACCTTC. It codes for CASSFSEVNYGYTF.

This clonotype was counted between two and nine times. The chain recombines TRBV6-2 or TRBV6-3 with TRBJ2-7, with TRBD1 matching 9 bases. The CDR3 runs to 14 residues. V lost 5 bases, J lost 4 bases, and 6 bases stayed unmatched. Germline CDR1 and CDR2: MNHEY and SVGEGT. CDR3 loop: CASSGRDREYEQYF. The CDR3 region has the DNA TGTGCCAGCAGTGGCCGGGACAGGGAATACGAGCAGTACTTC.

This clonotype showed up just a few times. The chain uses TRBV24-1 and TRBJ2-5; 10 bases line up with TRBD1. V lost 4 bases to trimming and J lost 3 bases; unmatched junction nucleotides: 4. The CDR3 sequence is 15 residues long. The germline V gene encodes CDR1 KGHDR and CDR2 SFDVKD. CDR3 loop: CATSDWDRGKETQYF. CDR3 nucleotide sequence: TGTGCCACCAGTGACTGGGACAGGGGCAAAGAGACCCAGTACTTC.

The chain combines TRBV18 with TRBJ2-2; 8 positions agree with TRBD1. The CDR3 runs 16 residues. Germline-derived CDR1 and CDR2 are KGHSH and LQKENI. Losses at the gene ends were 5 bases for V and 0 bases for J; bases not matched to a gene: 5. CDR3 protein: CASSTRTGTNTGELFF. The CDR3 DNA reads as TGTGCCAGCTCAACCCGGACAGGGACGAACACCGGGGAGCTGTTTTTT.

V is TRBV30 and J is TRBJ1-2, with D perhaps TRBD1 (6 bases). Looked up from germline, CDR1 is GTSNPN and CDR2 is SVGIG (reference sequence). The CDR3 loop spans 13 amino acids. Trimming removed 0 bases at V and 7 bases at J, with 12 bases between. In DNA, the CDR3 is TGTGCCTGGAGTGTAGTTCAGGGGCGTGGCTACACCTTC. Translating gives CAWSVVQGRGYTF.

This clonotype has more than one count but fewer than ten. The chain uses TRBV4-1 and TRBJ2-3, with D possibly matching TRBD1 (6 bases). The V gene's germline CDR1 is MGHRA and CDR2 YSYEKL. V was cut by 3 bases and J by 1 base, with 14 bases left in between. The CDR3 extends over 16 amino acids. Here the CDR3 reads CASSHATGPRTDTQYF. CDR3 in DNA: TGCGCCAGCAGCCACGCGACAGGTCCCCGCACAGATACGCAGTATTTT.

This clonotype showed up just a few times. The chain couples TRBV5-4 to TRBJ1-1; 7 bases are shared with TRBD1. The CDR3 runs to 14 residues. Germline loops: CDR1 SGHNT, CDR2 YYREEE (reference sequence). After removal of 3 bases from V and 4 bases from J, the junction contained 6 bases not matched to a gene. CDR3 in DNA: TGTGCCAGCAGCTCCCGAGGGGGCGGCACTGAAGCTTTCTTT. Residues: CASSSRGGGTEAFF.

Only a few counts were recorded for this clonotype. This chain joins TRBV5-1 and TRBJ1-2; TRBD1 matches 7 bases. Trimming took 4 bases from V and 1 from J; bases not matched to a gene: 1. The CDR3 consists of 13 residues. Germline V lookup: CDR1 SGHRS, CDR2 YFSETQ. CDR3 residues: CASSGDSNYGYTF. The CDR3 nucleotides read TGCGCCAGCAGCGGGGACAGTAACTATGGCTACACCTTC.

The V call is TRBV5-1, the J call TRBJ2-7; 9 positions agree with TRBD1. Per the germline V gene, CDR1 is SGHRS and CDR2 is YFSETQ. V dropped 4 bases and J dropped 4; count of bases not matched to a gene: 6. This CDR3 comprises 14 residues. CDR3 DNA: TGCGCCAGCAGCCGCGGGACAGGGCGGTACGAGCAGTACTTC. Amino acids: CASSRGTGRYEQYF.

This clonotype was found a few times. The gene calls are TRBV20-1 and TRBJ2-5; 14 bases map to TRBD2. Germline CDR1 is DFQATT and CDR2 is SNEGSKA (reference sequence). V shed 5 bases, J shed 4 bases, and the junction held 9 bases outside the gene matches. The CDR3 consists of 16 residues. In DNA form, the CDR3 reads TGCAGTGCTGCCGGGACTAGCGGGAGAAGGAGAGAGACCCAGTACTTC. Protein: CSAAGTSGRRRETQYF.

This clonotype was recorded a few times. The rearrangement joins TRBV7-9 to TRBJ2-7; the match to TRBD1 covers 8 bases. CDR1 SEHNR and CDR2 FQNEAQ come from the germline V gene (reference sequence). V trimming: 5 bases; J trimming: 6 bases; junction bases outside the gene matches: 9. The CDR3 totals 14 residues. CDR3: CASSRSGQGGEQYF. CDR3 nucleotide sequence: TGTGCCAGCAGCCGTTCCGGACAGGGTGGCGAGCAGTACTTC.

The chain combines TRBV30 with TRBJ1-4; D ambiguous. This CDR3 is 12 amino acids long. V lost 3 bases and J lost 2, with 4 bases in between. Germline CDR1 reads GTSNPN; CDR2 reads SVGIG (reference sequence). Here the CDR3 DNA reads TGTGCCTGGAGGTCCACTAATGAAAAACTGTTTTTT. Protein sequence: CAWRSTNEKLFF.

This chain uses TRBV7-9 with TRBJ2-1; TRBD2 matches 15 bases. The CDR3 consists of 17 residues. Germline V gene sequence: CDR1 SEHNR, CDR2 FQNEAQ (reference sequence). With V trimmed by 5 bases and J by 9 bases, 11 bases remained unmatched. DNA for the CDR3: TGTGCCAGCAGCGTAGGGACTAGCGGGAGGCGGGTTGGTGAGCAGTTCTTC. This sequence encodes CASSVGTSGRRVGEQFF.

This CDR3 reads CSVPPGTLHTEAFF. The CDR3 DNA sequence: TGCAGCGTCCCCCCGGGGACTTTGCATACTGAAGCTTTCTTT. V gene TRBV29-1 combines with J gene TRBJ1-1; maybe TRBD1 (5 bases). With 6 bases removed from V and 5 bases from J, the gap between germline ends came to 19 bases. This CDR3 region has 14 residues. Germline-derived CDR1 and CDR2 are SQVTM and ANQGSEA. The full variable domain, with the rest looked up from reference TRBV29-1 and TRBJ1-1, is SAVISQKPSRDICQRGTSLTIQCQVDSQVTMMFWYRQQPGQSLTLIATANQGSEATYESGFVIDKFPISRPNLTFSTLTVSNMSPEDSSIYLCSVPPGTLHTEAFFGQGTRLTVV.

In this sample, this clonotype turned up a few times. The J gene is TRBJ1-5, the V gene TRBV12-3 or TRBV12-4; D is unresolved. Trimming left V 5 bases short and J 2 bases short, with 10 bases between. The CDR3 has 14 amino acids. CDR3 amino acids: CASSVKEGNQPQHF. The CDR3 nucleotides are TGTGCCAGCAGTGTCAAGGAAGGCAATCAGCCCCAGCATTTT.

This chain uses TRBV19 with TRBJ1-5; TRBD1 agrees at 9 bases. Germline-derived CDR1 and CDR2 are LNHDA and SQIVND (reference sequence). Unmatched junction bases numbered 9, after V lost 5 bases and J lost 4 bases. The length of the CDR3 is 16 residues. CDR3 in amino acids: CASSQGQGISNQPQHF. The CDR3 DNA follows: TGTGCCAGTAGTCAGGGACAGGGAATCTCAAATCAGCCCCAGCATTTT.

The CDR3 bases are TGTGCCAGCAGCTTCGTCGCTAGCTCCTACAATGAGCAGTTCTTC. Translation gives CASSFVASSYNEQFF. The chain uses TRBV7-2 and TRBJ2-1; the D is unclear. The CDR3 contains 15 residues. V was cut by 3 bases and J by 0 bases, with 9 bases left in between. Germline loops: CDR1 SGHTA, CDR2 FQGNSA.

The chain carries TRBV7-9 and TRBJ2-5; a weak D match, TRBD2 (6 bases). CDR3 size: 13 residues. Per germline, CDR1 SEHNR and CDR2 FQNEAQ (reference sequence). Trimming took 4 bases from V and 4 from J, leaving 10 bases between them. This CDR3 is CASSSSGLETQYF. The CDR3 DNA follows: TGTGCCAGCAGCTCCTCGGGACTAGAGACCCAGTACTTC. The whole variable domain, filled in from reference TRBV7-9 and TRBJ2-5, reads DTGVSQNPRHKITKRGQNVTFRCDPISEHNRLYWYRQTLGQGPEFLTYFQNEAQLEKSRLLSDRFSAERPKGSFSTLEIQRTEQGDSAMYLCASSSSGLETQYFGPGTRLLVL.

V is TRBV6-5 and J is TRBJ2-5; 7 bases agree with TRBD2. Trimming cost V 0 bases and J 5 bases; bases outside gene matches: 9. The CDR3 sequence is 16 residues long. Germline assignment: CDR1 MNHEY and CDR2 SVGAGI. CDR3 loop: CASSYSAQAGVETQYF. The CDR3 nucleotides are TGTGCCAGCAGTTACTCCGCCCAGGCGGGGGTGGAGACCCAGTACTTC.